This T cell receptor (beta chain) was retrieved from a study of cytomegalovirus exposure and HLA in healthy donors (TCRdb year 2017). For the study in its entirety: An earlier analysis of roughly 610 of the donors reported around 280 Gb of sequence data and 100 million to 120 million unique TCR beta sequences obtained from 180 million or so T cells. A later analysis re-analyzed previously published TCR beta repertoires from 660 or so donors and added high-resolution HLA genotyping to study TCR occurrence patterns. Approximately 300 gigabases of sequencing data and 70 million to 95 million unique TCR sequences made up an early release that covered 500 to 650 HLA-typed donors. To decide whether each TCR beta V gene segment behaved as functional or pseudogenic, an earlier analysis of some 570 of the donors relied on high-throughput TCR beta sequencing. Donor age, sex, ethnicity and CMV serostatus were compiled together with the repertoire data. In a later genetic analysis, genome-wide SNP genotypes for 398 of the 666 donors were used, and that subset was treated as a discovery cohort. The study profiled the T cell repertoires of hundreds of subjects by immunosequencing and related them to cytomegalovirus serostatus. Because of strong linkage in the cohort, four or five DR-DQ haplotypes were treated as single units for association and clustering. In addition to the first cohort of 666 subjects, a separate validation cohort of under 150 different subjects was used. Typing coverage differed by locus: A, B, C, DRB1 and DQB1 were typed in roughly 620-630 donors, DQA1 in around 500, DPA1 in some 610, and DPB1 in approximately 450. Across under 500 genotyped donors of the cohort, an average of 235,054 unique TCR beta nucleotide sequences per donor were sequenced, and 15% to 20% of those sequences were non-productive. Rather than using new phenotypic data, the later analysis identified candidate immune exposures from TCR beta sequences and from how often those sequences occurred across donors. To predict cytomegalovirus infection status, the study brought together high-throughput TCR immunosequencing, statistical association of individual TCRs with disease status, and machine learning. The study aimed to test whether signatures of past pathogen exposure could be identified by cataloging public T cell receptors. All discovery cohort repertoires had been generated using a single sequencing platform. Among the approximately 420 genotyped donors, around 79% belonged to the genetic ancestry cluster associated with self-reported Caucasian donors. HLA typing included class I and class II loci at four-digit resolution. What the research found in general, with its limitations: According to the authors, the approach could potentially be generalized to other disease states and immunological phenotypes. Most TCR sequences were observed very rarely across donors, whereas some public TCRs were present in many individuals. Broadly in line with IMGT annotations, most TCR beta V segments showed up in productive rearrangements about 87% or about 30% of the time in an earlier analysis of 587 of the donors. Only TCR beta chains were sequenced in this cohort, and the absence of alpha or paired-chain data limited detectable features. In a later analysis, HLA-associated TCR beta chains were found to be more clonally expanded and to have lower generation probabilities than equally common non-associated chains. About 17 rarely observed V segments, including chromosome 9 orphons, were excluded from the earlier analysis of almost 600 of the donors because counts were too low. Several of the top co-occurrence clusters appeared to be linked to parvovirus B19, influenza, CMV and Epstein-Barr virus, according to a later analysis. For the cohort, immune exposure information was limited to CMV serostatus. According to a later analysis, most CMV-associated TCR beta chains appeared to be HLA-restricted, and the HLA associations seemed to be driven largely by CMV exposure. In a later analysis, some 18,000 TCR beta sequences were associated with specific HLA alleles at a false discovery rate of 0.05. A few of the identified cytomegalovirus-associated TCR beta chains were confirmed in vitro to be specific for cytomegalovirus antigens. The sequencing pipeline was judged likely to have produced a cluster of highly shared sequence variants as a technical artifact. When HLA alleles, especially DR and DQ, strongly co-occurred, TCR associations were difficult to assign to individual alleles. A further reported finding was that TCR beta sequences accurately predicted the HLA-A and HLA-B alleles for most subjects in the first cohort. In a later genetic analysis, fewer N-insertions in productive TCRs were reported among donors in an Asian-associated ancestry cluster than the roughly 700-donor mean. A later genetic analysis associated a missense DCLRE1C variant with V-gene and J-gene trimming of TCR beta chains, and an independent cohort replicated the association. Some IMGT-functional V segments, including TRBV6-2 and TRBV6-3, could not be told apart with the 87-base-pair reads, so those segments were excluded. The classifier was reported to diagnose cytomegalovirus status with high specificity and sensitivity in both the original and validation cohorts. Presence/absence analyses assumed roughly uniform sequencing depth across donors, an assumption that may not hold. Correlated functional status among segregating V segments might reflect linkage disequilibrium, but an unknown experimental factor could not be ruled out. Because HLA typing was unavailable for some donors at each locus, only the typed subset was used in association tests. In the study, approximately 150 TCR beta chains were listed as associated with cytomegalovirus. In a later analysis, the rate of TCR association differed among HLA loci, with DRB1 alleles having the most associated TCRs and HLA-C alleles having the fewest.

V has 6 bases trimmed and J has 8 bases trimmed; junction bases matching no gene number 5. The CDR3 has 14 amino acids, counting the end cysteine and phenylalanine. The read is trimmed to its CDR3 DNA, 42 bases read in frame from base 1. From a lookup of the germline V gene, CDR1 and CDR2 are MNHNS and SASEGT. About this clone: Its antigen is not yet known. No quality values exist for individual bases; no much larger clone is one base distant.

The cohort consisted of hundreds of healthy bone marrow donors. At the time of sampling, every cohort member was nominally healthy, though immune exposures that went unrecorded were likely present. The donor was CMV seropositive and was included in the group of 250 to 350 seropositive cohort members. A peripheral blood sample was collected from each donor, and TCR beta sequencing was performed on peripheral blood mononuclear cells. Genomic DNA was extracted from the blood cell samples with the Qiagen DNeasy Blood Extraction Kit. The library was prepared using the immunoSEQ multiplex PCR assay. A mixture of 60 forward primers for TCR Vbeta segments and 13 reverse primers for TCR Jbeta segments was used in the multiplex PCR. The CDR3 region of rearranged TCR beta genes was amplified from genomic DNA with a multiplex PCR assay. On the Illumina HiSeq System, the amplified TCR beta libraries were sequenced as 87-base-pair reads. Concerning the study's data processing: A later analysis tallied 80 million to 95 million unique TCR beta chains across the 666 repertoires, and roughly 11 million of those chains were shared by two or more donors. Raw reads were error-corrected and collapsed into unique sequences with a nearest-neighbor algorithm that merged closely related sequences to remove PCR and sequencing errors. To assign V, D and J gene segments, CDR3 sequences were aligned to IMGT reference sequences. Each retained sequence needed at least a six-nucleotide match to both a V gene segment and a J gene segment. Rearrangements were called productive when the CDR3 lacked stop codons and stayed in frame with V and J; all others were non-productive. CDR3 was defined according to IMGT convention as the region running from the second conserved V-encoded cysteine to the conserved J-encoded phenylalanine. In an earlier analysis of around 640 of the donors, sequences lacking an unambiguous match to a single V gene segment were excluded. In an earlier analysis of a few hundred of the donors, V segments were called functional above 56.7% productive rearrangements and were called segregating when the between-donor standard deviation exceeded 5%. To diagnose cytomegalovirus status from the catalog of TCR beta chain sequences, a statistical classification framework was built. In a later analysis, V and J genes were assigned by comparing TCR nucleotide sequences against IMGT/GENE-DB human TR gene sequences. A later analysis assigned CDR3 sequences and most-parsimonious VDJ recombination scenarios with the TCRdist pipeline. A later analysis defined each TCR beta chain by its CDR3 amino acid sequence plus V-gene family, and excluded reads lacking a unique V-gene family. A later analysis removed several hundred highly shared, low-generation-probability nucleotide sequences to deal with suspected cross-contamination and a sequencing artifact. In a later analysis, a clonal expansion index for each public chain was calculated from normalized within-repertoire ranks of inferred template counts. In a later analysis, generation probabilities were computed using a VDJ recombination model fitted to out-of-frame rearrangements, and the results were checked against IGoR. Hypergeometric tests were used in a later analysis to score TCR-TCR, TCR-HLA and TCR-CMV co-occurrence, with a repertoire-size bias correction applied to the TCR pairs. A later analysis estimated false discovery rates by permuting HLA or CMV assignments 20 times. In a later analysis, co-occurring TCRs were grouped using DBSCAN, and TCRdist sequence similarity was added for clustering within HLA-allele-positive subsets. For co-occurrence clustering, repertoires with fewer than 30,000 or more than 120,000 public chains were excluded, along with roughly five repertoires with anomalous nucleotide sharing. TCRdb mirrors the immuneACCESS table, restricted to in-frame sequences. Some clones are absent from its copies; in checked studies, under half trace to an unresolved V gene, and the reason for the others is unknown. That table is the source of V, J and clone size, and D and trimming were worked out from the DNA. The table for this sample lists roughly 120,000 clones; around three quarters of them were counted only once. Of the sample, 9.5% to 15% is held by the ten largest clones.

This receptor chain uses TRBV6-1 and TRBJ2-1; TRBD2 aligns with 12 central bases. Sequencing was carried out using PBMCs. The receptor's source is a woman in her 40s in good health and CMV-seropositive. The sequence in DNA is TGTGCCAGCAGGACTAGCGGGAGAAGGGATGAGCAGTTCTTC. It encodes CASRTSGRRDEQFF.